The 9 T cell receptor beta chains below come from one sample, sequenced in a study of CD8+CD57+ T cells in acquired aplastic anemia. Genomic DNA templated the TCR beta VDJ and CDR3 profiling. TCRdb re-analysed the reads in MiXCR, keeping a single row per CDR3 protein. The sample includes some 70,000 distinct CDR3 sequences, around half of them seen just once. What was sequenced was sorted CD4+, CD8+, or CD8+CD57+ T cells (not recorded which) from PBMCs. These receptors were collected from a human donor in good health, serving as a control.

This clonotype showed up just a few times. The chain is built from TRBV10-3 and TRBJ1-4; D is undetermined. Germline V gene data show CDR1 as ENHRY and CDR2 as SYGVKD. The CDR3 runs 15 residues. Trimming removed 1 base at V and 4 bases at J, with 10 bases between. CDR3 loop: CAISEFGRSNEKLFF. CDR3 nucleotide sequence: TGTGCCATCAGTGAGTTTGGCAGAAGTAATGAAAAACTGTTTTTT.

This clonotype appeared once. The gene calls are TRBV29-1 and TRBJ1-1; 8 bases line up with TRBD1. Trimming took 6 bases from V and 4 from J; bases not matched to a gene: 4. The CDR3 length is 12 residues. The germline gives CDR1 SQVTM, CDR2 ANQGSEA. The CDR3 DNA sequence: TGCAGCGTCGAACAGGGGGTCACTGAAGCTTTCTTT. Encoded protein: CSVEQGVTEAFF. The complete variable domain, with remaining parts taken from reference TRBV29-1 and TRBJ1-1, reads SAVISQKPSRDICQRGTSLTIQCQVDSQVTMMFWYRQQPGQSLTLIATANQGSEATYESGFVIDKFPISRPNLTFSTLTVSNMSPEDSSIYLCSVEQGVTEAFFGQGTRLTVV.

The chain employs TRBV11-1 and TRBJ1-2; 10 bases line up with TRBD1. Losses at the gene ends were 3 bases for V and 3 bases for J; bases not matched to a gene: 7. The germline V gene has CDR1 SGHAT and CDR2 FQDESV (reference sequence). This CDR3 is 16 amino acids long. CDR3 coding DNA: TGTGCCAGCAGCTTGCTCACCGGGACAGGGGACTATGGCTACACCTTC. It translates to CASSLLTGTGDYGYTF.

The chain is built from TRBV15 and TRBJ2-7; 13 positions agree with TRBD2. With 8 bases clipped from V and 7 bases from J, the junction kept 8 bases outside the gene matches. The germline gives CDR1 LNHNV, CDR2 YYDKDF (reference sequence). This CDR3 has 14 amino acids. CDR3 in amino acids: CATFRTSGSVEQYF. As DNA, the CDR3 is TGTGCCACCTTCCGGACTAGCGGGAGCGTTGAGCAGTACTTC.

For this clonotype: It may be a read error: a sequence one base away is much more abundant. The chain carries TRBV6-4 and TRBJ2-3; 7 positions match TRBD2. CDR1 is MRHNA, CDR2 SNTAGT, per germline. The CDR3 is made up of 13 amino acids. CDR3 DNA sequence: TGTGCCAGCGCTGGGGAGGGCACAGGTACGCAGTATTTT. As protein: CASAGEGTGTQYF.

The chain combines TRBV2 with TRBJ1-2; TRBD1 matches 7 bases. In germline, CDR1 is SNHLY, CDR2 FYNNEI. The CDR3 totals 14 residues. Trimming cost V 3 bases and J 1 base; bases outside gene matches: 2. The CDR3 DNA sequence: TGTGCCAGCAGTGAGGACAGGAGTAACTATGGCTACACCTTC. Translating it yields CASSEDRSNYGYTF.

V is TRBV4-1 and J is TRBJ2-7, with D perhaps TRBD2 (6 bases). In germline, CDR1 is MGHRA, CDR2 YSYEKL. Deletions cut 5 bases from V and 5 bases from J, with 19 bases between. The CDR3 consists of 15 residues. The CDR3 is CASSGTGTGKHEQYF. CDR3 coding DNA: TGCGCCAGCAGCGGAACCGGGACTGGCAAACACGAGCAGTACTTC.

This clonotype has a count of ten or more. This chain uses TRBV6-5 with TRBJ2-1, with 11 bases identical to TRBD2. Germline CDR1 is MNHEY and CDR2 is SVGAGI. V lost 0 bases to trimming and J lost 7 bases; unmatched junction nucleotides: 8. The CDR3 consists of 17 residues. The CDR3 protein is CASSYSLLAGAMNEQFF. CDR3 DNA sequence: TGTGCCAGCAGTTACTCCCTACTAGCGGGAGCAATGAATGAGCAGTTCTTC.

This clonotype was counted ten times or more. The chain couples TRBV7-9 to TRBJ2-2; D may be TRBD2 (5 bases). CDR1 and CDR2 from the germline V gene are SEHNR and FQNEAQ (reference sequence). V dropped 1 base and J dropped 7 bases, with 13 bases sitting between them. CDR3 length: 15 residues. DNA of the CDR3: TGTGCCAGCAGCTTAGGTCCGGGGTATTTCGGGGAGCTGTTTTTT. It specifies CASSLGPGYFGELFF.